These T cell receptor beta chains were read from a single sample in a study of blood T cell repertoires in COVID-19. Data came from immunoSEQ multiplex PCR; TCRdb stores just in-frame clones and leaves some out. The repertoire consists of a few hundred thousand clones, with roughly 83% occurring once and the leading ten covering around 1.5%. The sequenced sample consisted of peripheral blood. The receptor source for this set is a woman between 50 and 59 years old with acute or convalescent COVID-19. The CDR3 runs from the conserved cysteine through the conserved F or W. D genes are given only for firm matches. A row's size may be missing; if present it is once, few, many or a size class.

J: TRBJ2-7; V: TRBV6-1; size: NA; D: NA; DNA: TGTGCCAGCAGTGAGGGTCGTGGGACTGAATACGAGCAGTACTTC; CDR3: CASSEGRGTEYEQYF
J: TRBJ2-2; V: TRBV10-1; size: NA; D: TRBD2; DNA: TGCGCCAGCATTCCTAGACTAGCTCCCGGGGAGCTGTTTTTT; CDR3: CASIPRLAPGELFF
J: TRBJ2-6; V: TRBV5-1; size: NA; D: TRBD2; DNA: TGCGCCAGCAGCTTACTAGCGGATAGCTCTGGGGCCAACGTCCTGACTTTC; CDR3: CASSLLADSSGANVLTF
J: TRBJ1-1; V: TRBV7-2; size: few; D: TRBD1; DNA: TGTGCCAGCAGCTTAAAACCGACAGGGGTACGAGCTTTCTTT; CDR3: CASSLKPTGVRAFF
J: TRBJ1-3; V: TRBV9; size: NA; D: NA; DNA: TGTGCCAGCAGCTCTCCTGGCGGGTCAAACACCATATATTTT; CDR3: CASSSPGGSNTIYF
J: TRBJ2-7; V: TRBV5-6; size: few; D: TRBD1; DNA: TGTGCCAGCAGCCCGAAAGTGTGGGGCAGGGGGATCTCCTACGAGCAGTACTTC; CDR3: CASSPKVWGRGISYEQYF
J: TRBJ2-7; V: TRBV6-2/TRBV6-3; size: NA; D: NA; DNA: TGTGCCAGCAGTTACGGCCTCCAAGAGCAGTACTTC; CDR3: CASSYGLQEQYF
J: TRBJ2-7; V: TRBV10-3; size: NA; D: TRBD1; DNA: TGTGCCATCAGGAAAGACGGGACAGGGGGATCCTACGAGCAGTACTTC; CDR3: CAIRKDGTGGSYEQYF
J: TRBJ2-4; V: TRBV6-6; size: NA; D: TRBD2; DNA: TGTGCCAGCTGTTTGTTAGCGGGGCTAGCCAAAAACATTCAGTACTTC; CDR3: CASCLLAGLAKNIQYF
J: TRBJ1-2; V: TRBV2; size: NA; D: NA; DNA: TGTGCCAGCAGTGAAGGACCAGGACGAGGGAACTATGGCTACACCTTC; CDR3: CASSEGPGRGNYGYTF
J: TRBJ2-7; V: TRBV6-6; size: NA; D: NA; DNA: TGTGCCAGCAGCCGCCCATTTAGCGGCGAGCAGTACTTC; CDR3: CASSRPFSGEQYF
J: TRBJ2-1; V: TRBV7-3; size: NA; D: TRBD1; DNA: TGTGCCAGCAGCGCCAACAGGGGAGATGAGCAGTTCTTC; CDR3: CASSANRGDEQFF
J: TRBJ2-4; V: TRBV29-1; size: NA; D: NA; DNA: TGCAGCGTTTCAAGGGGATACATTCAGTACTTC; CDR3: CSVSRGYIQYF
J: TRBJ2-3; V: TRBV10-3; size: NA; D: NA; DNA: TGTGCCATCAGGGACACAAGCACAGATACGCAGTATTTT; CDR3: CAIRDTSTDTQYF
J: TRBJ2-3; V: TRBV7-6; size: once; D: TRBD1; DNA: TGTGCCAGCAGGCGGGGCCTTGGGACAGGGGGCACAGATACGCAGTATTTT; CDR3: CASRRGLGTGGTDTQYF
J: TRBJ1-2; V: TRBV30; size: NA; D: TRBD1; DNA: TGTGCCTGGAGCGAACGACAGGGGGCGCCTGGCTACACCTTC; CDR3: CAWSERQGAPGYTF
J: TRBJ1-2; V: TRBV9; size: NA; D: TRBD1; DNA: TGTGCCAGCAGCCCCAAGGACAGGGATCGTGGCTACACCTTC; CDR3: CASSPKDRDRGYTF
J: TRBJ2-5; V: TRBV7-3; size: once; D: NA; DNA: TGTGCCAGCAGCTTAACCTTTCGGGAGACCCAGTACTTC; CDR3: CASSLTFRETQYF
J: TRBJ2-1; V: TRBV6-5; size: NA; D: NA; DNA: TGTGCCAGCAGTTACTCGATTGCAGGGGACAATGAGCAGTTCTTC; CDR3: CASSYSIAGDNEQFF
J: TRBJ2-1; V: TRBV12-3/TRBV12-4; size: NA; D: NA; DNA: TGTGCCAGCAGTTTACGGGGTAGCGATGAGCAGTTCTTC; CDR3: CASSLRGSDEQFF
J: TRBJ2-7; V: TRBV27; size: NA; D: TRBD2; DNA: TGTGCCAGCAGTTACACCGGGACTAGCGGGAGACGGAACGAGCAGTACTTC; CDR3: CASSYTGTSGRRNEQYF
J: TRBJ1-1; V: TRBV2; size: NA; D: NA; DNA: TGTGCCAGCAGTGTGCCCCTACAGGGAAGCACTGAAGCTTTCTTT; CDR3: CASSVPLQGSTEAFF
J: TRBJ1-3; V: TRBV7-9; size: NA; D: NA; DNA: TGTGCCAGCAGGAATTTGGGGGGGCCTTACCTCTCTGGAAACACCATATATTTT; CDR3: CASRNLGGPYLSGNTIYF
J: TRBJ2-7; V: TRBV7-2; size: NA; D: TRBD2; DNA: TGTGCCAGCAGCTTGGAGGGAGGGACCTACGAGCAGTACTTC; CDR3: CASSLEGGTYEQYF
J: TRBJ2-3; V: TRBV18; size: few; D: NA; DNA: TGTGCCAGCTCACCAGAGGCAGTACTTACAGATACGCAGTATTTT; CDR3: CASSPEAVLTDTQYF
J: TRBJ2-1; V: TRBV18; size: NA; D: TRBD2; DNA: TGTGCCAGCTCACCAACCGGGACTAGCGGGAGTATAACCTACAATGAGCAGTTCTTC; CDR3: CASSPTGTSGSITYNEQFF
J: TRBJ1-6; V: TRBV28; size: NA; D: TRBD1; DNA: TGTGCCAGCAGCGTAGGGGGGTGGACAGGGGACGATAATTCACCCCTCCACTTT; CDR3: CASSVGGWTGDDNSPLHF
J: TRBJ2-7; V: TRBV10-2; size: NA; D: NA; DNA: TGCGCCAGCAGAACTATCCTAGGATCCTACGAGCAGTACTTC; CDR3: CASRTILGSYEQYF
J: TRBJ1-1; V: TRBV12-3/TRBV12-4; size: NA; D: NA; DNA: TGTGCCAGCAGTTTAGGGGGAGGCACTGAAGCTTTCTTT; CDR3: CASSLGGGTEAFF
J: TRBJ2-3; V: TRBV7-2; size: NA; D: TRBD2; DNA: TGTGCCAGCAGCCAAGACCGCATAGCGGGAGATAAGACAGATACGCAGTATTTT; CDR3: CASSQDRIAGDKTDTQYF
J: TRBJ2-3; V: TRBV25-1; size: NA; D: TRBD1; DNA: TGTGCCAGCAGTGAGACAGGGGGTACGGGCACAGATACGCAGTATTTT; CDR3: CASSETGGTGTDTQYF
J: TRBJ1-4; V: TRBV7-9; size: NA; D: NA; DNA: TGTGCCAGCAGCTTCTCTTCTGAAAAACTGTTTTTT; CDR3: CASSFSSEKLFF
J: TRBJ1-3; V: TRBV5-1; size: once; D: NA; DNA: TGCGCCAGCAGCTTGGTTGCAGGCTCTGGAAACACCATATATTTT; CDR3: CASSLVAGSGNTIYF
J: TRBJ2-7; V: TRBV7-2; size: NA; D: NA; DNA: TGTGCCAGCAGCTTAGCCCCTTCAGTCTACGAGCAGTACTTC; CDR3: CASSLAPSVYEQYF
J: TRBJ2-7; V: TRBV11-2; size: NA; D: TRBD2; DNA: TGTGCCAGCAGCTTAGAGTCTAGCGGTGGGGTTGAGCAGTACTTC; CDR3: CASSLESSGGVEQYF
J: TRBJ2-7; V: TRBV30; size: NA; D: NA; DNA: TGTGCCTGGAGGAGTAGCTACGAGCAGTACTTC; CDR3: CAWRSSYEQYF
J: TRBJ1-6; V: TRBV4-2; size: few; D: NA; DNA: TGTGCCAGCAGCCAAAGTAGGGGAAGGAACTCACCCCTCCACTTT; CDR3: CASSQSRGRNSPLHF
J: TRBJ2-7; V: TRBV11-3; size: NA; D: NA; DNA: TGTGCCAGCAGCTCCCTAGCGCATAGTAATGAGCAGTACTTC; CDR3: CASSSLAHSNEQYF
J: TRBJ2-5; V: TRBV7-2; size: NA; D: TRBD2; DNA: TGTGCCAGCAGCTTAGCGCCTGGCGGGGGGGAGACCCAGTACTTC; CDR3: CASSLAPGGGETQYF
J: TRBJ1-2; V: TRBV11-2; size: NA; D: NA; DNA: TGTGCCAGCAGCTTAGATAGGGGTTACGGCTACACCTTC; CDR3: CASSLDRGYGYTF
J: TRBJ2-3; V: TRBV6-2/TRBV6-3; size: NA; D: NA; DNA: TGTGCCAGCAGTTACCGGGTAGCGGTGGCAGATACGCAGTATTTT; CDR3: CASSYRVAVADTQYF
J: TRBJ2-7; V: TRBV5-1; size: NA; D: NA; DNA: TGCGCCAGCAGCTCACAGGGTTATGAGCAGTACTTC; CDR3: CASSSQGYEQYF
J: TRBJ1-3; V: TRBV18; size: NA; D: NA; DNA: TGTGCCAGCTCGCTTCAGGGGCCTGGAAACACCATATATTTT; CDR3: CASSLQGPGNTIYF
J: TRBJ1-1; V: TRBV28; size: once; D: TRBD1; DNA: TGTGCCAGCAGTCCCGGGGACAGGGCGAACACTGAAGCTTTCTTT; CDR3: CASSPGDRANTEAFF
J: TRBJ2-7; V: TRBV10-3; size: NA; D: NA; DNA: TGTGCCATCAGTGAGATCGGGGGTACCGAGCAGTACTTC; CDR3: CAISEIGGTEQYF
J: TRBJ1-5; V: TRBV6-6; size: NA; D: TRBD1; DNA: TGTGCCAGCAGTCGCGGACAGGGGGGGTATCAGCCCCAGCATTTT; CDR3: CASSRGQGGYQPQHF
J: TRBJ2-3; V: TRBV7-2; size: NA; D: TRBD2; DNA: TGTGCCAGCTCGGAACGGGACTACACAGATACGCAGTATTTT; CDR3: CASSERDYTDTQYF